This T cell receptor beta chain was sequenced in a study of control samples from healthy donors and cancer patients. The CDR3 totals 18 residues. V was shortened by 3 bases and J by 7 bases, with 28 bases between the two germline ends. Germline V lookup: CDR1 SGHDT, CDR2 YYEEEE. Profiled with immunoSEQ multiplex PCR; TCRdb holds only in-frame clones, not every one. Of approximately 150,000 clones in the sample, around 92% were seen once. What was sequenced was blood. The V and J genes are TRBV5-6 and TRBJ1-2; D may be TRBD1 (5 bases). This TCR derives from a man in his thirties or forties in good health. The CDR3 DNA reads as TGTGCCAGCAGCTCGTATGGTCCCCACCCCGGGACCCGCGGTGGCTACACCTTC. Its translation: CASSSYGPHPGTRGGYTF.